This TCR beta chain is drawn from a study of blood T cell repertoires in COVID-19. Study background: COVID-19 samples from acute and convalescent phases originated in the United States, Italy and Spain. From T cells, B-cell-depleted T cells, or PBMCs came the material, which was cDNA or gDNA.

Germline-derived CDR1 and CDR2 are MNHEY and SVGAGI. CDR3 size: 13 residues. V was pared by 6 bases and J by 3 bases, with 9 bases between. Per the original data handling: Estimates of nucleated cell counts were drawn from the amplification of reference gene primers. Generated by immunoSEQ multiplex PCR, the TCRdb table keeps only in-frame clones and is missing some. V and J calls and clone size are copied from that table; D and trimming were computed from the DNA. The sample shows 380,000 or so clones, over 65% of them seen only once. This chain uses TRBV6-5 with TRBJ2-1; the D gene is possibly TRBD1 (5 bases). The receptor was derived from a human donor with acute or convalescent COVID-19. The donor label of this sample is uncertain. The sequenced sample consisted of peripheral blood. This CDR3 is CASRGQVYNEQFF. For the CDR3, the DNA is TGTGCCAGCAGGGGGCAGGTCTACAATGAGCAGTTCTTC.